Listed below are T cell receptor beta chains from one sample, sequenced in a study of blood T cells in healthy people across ages. TCRdb passed the 5' RACE reads through MiXCR, listing each CDR3 protein once. The sample lists 550,000 to 600,000 distinct CDR3 sequences; 27% were seen once. Specimen: blood. These receptors originate from a woman between 70 and 85 years old in good health. The CDR3 runs from the conserved cysteine through the conserved F or W. A D gene is named only where the DNA matches it firmly. Rows may omit the clone size; those that give it use once, few, many or a size class.

clone_size,v_call,j_call,d_call,cdr3_nt,cdr3_aa
few,TRBV4-3,TRBJ1-4,-,TGCGCCAGCAGCCAAGATTATCGGGTAGCTAATGAAAAACTGTTTTTT,CASSQDYRVANEKLFF
few,TRBV7-2,TRBJ1-2,TRBD1,TGTGCCAGCAGGCCTACCCCAGGGGGAGGCTACACCTTC,CASRPTPGGGYTF
few,TRBV27,TRBJ1-6,TRBD1,TGTGCCTCACGTTTATGGGGACAGAATTCACCCCTCCACTTT,CASRLWGQNSPLHF
few,TRBV12-3/TRBV12-4,TRBJ2-7,-,TGTGCCAGCAGATCAACAGGGAGCTCCTACGAGCAGTACTTC,CASRSTGSSYEQYF
few,TRBV27,TRBJ2-6,-,TGTGCCAGCAGTTCTTGGGGGGCTGGGGCCAACGTCCTGACTTTC,CASSSWGAGANVLTF
-,TRBV20-1,TRBJ1-5,-,TGCAGTGCCCATTGGGGTGGTAGCAATCAGCCCCAGCATTTT,CSAHWGGSNQPQHF
-,TRBV7-9,TRBJ2-1,TRBD2,TGTGCCAGCAGCTCCCTTCGCGGGAGATATAATGAGCAGTTCTTC,CASSSLRGRYNEQFF
few,TRBV27,TRBJ1-1,-,TGTGCCAGCAGTTTCGACAGTTTGAACACTGAAGCTTTCTTT,CASSFDSLNTEAFF
-,TRBV5-1,TRBJ2-3,TRBD2,TGCGCCAGCACCGACAGGTATACTAGCGGAGCATACACAGATACGCAGTATTTT,CASTDRYTSGAYTDTQYF
-,TRBV20-1,TRBJ1-2,-,TGCAGTGCTAGTGTCTGGAAGCGGACCTATGGCTACACCTTC,CSASVWKRTYGYTF
few,TRBV6-2/TRBV6-3,TRBJ1-2,-,TGTGCCATCAGGGTGCGGCAGAACTATGGCTACACCTTC,CAIRVRQNYGYTF
few,TRBV5-5,TRBJ1-1,TRBD1,TGTGCCAGCAGCTCAGGGACAGGGGTGGGAAACACTGAAGCTTTCTTT,CASSSGTGVGNTEAFF
once,TRBV5-1,TRBJ2-5,-,TGCGCCAGCAGCTTGGCCGGACCATCCCCAGAGACCCAGTACTTC,CASSLAGPSPETQYF
-,TRBV29-1,TRBJ2-5,-,TGCAGCGTGCCAGACAGATACTTGTACCAAGAGACCCAGTACTTC,CSVPDRYLYQETQYF
-,TRBV4-2,TRBJ2-1,TRBD2,TGTGCCAGCAGCCCTGGCCGGGCGCGGGGGTACAATGAGCAGTTCTTC,CASSPGRARGYNEQFF
-,TRBV2,TRBJ2-2,-,TGTGCCAGCAGAACAGGGTGGAGCGCCGGGGAGCTGTTTTTT,CASRTGWSAGELFF
few,TRBV4-2,TRBJ2-1,TRBD2,TGTGCCAGCAGCCAGGTTAGCGGGGTGTTGGACAATGAGCAGTTCTTC,CASSQVSGVLDNEQFF
few,TRBV12-3/TRBV12-4,TRBJ1-5,-,TGTGCCAGCAGCTTAGCCCAGGGGTTTGGTTATCAGCCCCAGCATTTT,CASSLAQGFGYQPQHF
-,TRBV29-1,TRBJ2-1,-,TGCAGCGTTTTCGGCCATAGCTCCTACAATGAGCAGTTCTTC,CSVFGHSSYNEQFF
few,TRBV5-1,TRBJ2-2,-,TGCGCCAGCAGCTTAGAGGGGAGCCGCGGGGAGCTGTTTTTT,CASSLEGSRGELFF
few,TRBV20-1,TRBJ2-5,-,TGCAGTGCCAATCCTCTGCGGGGGCTCCAAGAGACCCAGTACTTC,CSANPLRGLQETQYF
few,TRBV12-3/TRBV12-4,TRBJ1-2,TRBD1,TGTGCCAGCAGTTTAAACAGGGGGGGTGGCTACACCTTC,CASSLNRGGGYTF
-,TRBV11-2,TRBJ2-7,-,TGTGCCAGCAGCTTAGACCCCACAGGCGGCGAGCAGTACTTC,CASSLDPTGGEQYF
-,TRBV4-2,TRBJ2-1,-,TGTGCCAGCAGACAAGATCACGCGGACAGATACAATGAGCAGTTCTTC,CASRQDHADRYNEQFF
-,TRBV6-1,TRBJ2-7,TRBD1,TGTGCCAGCAGCAAACTCACAGGGGGCAGCGGGTACGAGCAGTACTTC,CASSKLTGGSGYEQYF
-,TRBV7-3,TRBJ2-1,TRBD2,TGTGCCAGCAGCCTCACTAGCGGGGGCAACAATGAGCAGTTCTTC,CASSLTSGGNNEQFF
once,TRBV2,TRBJ2-7,TRBD1,TGTGCCAGCAGTGACGGACAGGGGCTTTTCTACGAGCAGTACTTC,CASSDGQGLFYEQYF